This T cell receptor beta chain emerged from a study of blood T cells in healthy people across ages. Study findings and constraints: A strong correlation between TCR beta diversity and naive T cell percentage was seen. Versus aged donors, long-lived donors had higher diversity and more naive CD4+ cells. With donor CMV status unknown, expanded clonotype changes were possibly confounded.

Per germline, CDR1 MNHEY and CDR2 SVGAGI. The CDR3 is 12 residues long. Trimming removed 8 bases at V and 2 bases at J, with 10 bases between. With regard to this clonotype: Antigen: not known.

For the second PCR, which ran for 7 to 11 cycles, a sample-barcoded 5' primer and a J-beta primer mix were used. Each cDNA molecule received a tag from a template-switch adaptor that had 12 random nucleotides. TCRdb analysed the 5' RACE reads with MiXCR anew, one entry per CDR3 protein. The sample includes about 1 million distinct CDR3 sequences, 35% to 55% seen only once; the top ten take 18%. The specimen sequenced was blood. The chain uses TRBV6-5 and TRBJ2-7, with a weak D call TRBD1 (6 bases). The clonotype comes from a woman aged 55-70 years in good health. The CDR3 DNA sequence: TGTGCCAGCCGGGACAATGCCTACGAGCAGTACTTC. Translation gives CASRDNAYEQYF.